These 9 T cell receptor beta chains share one sample of origin, sequenced in a study of regulatory and conventional T cells in RAG deficiency. Genomic DNA came from blood conventional CD4+ T cells gated CD25-low CD127-high. Sequenced by immunoSEQ multiplex PCR; TCRdb stores in-frame clones only, minus some. The sample lists 20,000 to 25,000 clones, around 96% seen once, with roughly 1.3% in the top ten. This same sample was also taken into another study, of regulatory T cells. This second report adds: Primers: 52 TRBV forward and 13 TRBJ reverse.

Sequences were obtained from CD25- CD4+ T cells sorted from blood. The receptors were gathered from a human donor in good health.

J is TRBJ1-1 and V is TRBV2; D perhaps matches TRBD1 (5 bases). Germline V lookup: CDR1 SNHLY, CDR2 FYNNEI. Deletions cut 6 bases from V and 4 bases from J, with 12 bases between. The CDR3 has 13 residues. In DNA form, the CDR3 reads TGTGCCAGCAGGATAAGCGGGGGCACTGAAGCTTTCTTT. Translated, it gives CASRISGGTEAFF.

CDR3 protein: CASSGSGSIYYYGYTF. In nucleotides, the CDR3 is TGTGCCAGCAGCGGTTCCGGGTCCATCTATTACTATGGCTACACCTTC. V is TRBV9 and J is TRBJ1-2; unclear D gene. Per germline, CDR1 SGDLS and CDR2 YYNGEE. The CDR3 is made up of 16 amino acids. V lost 3 bases and J lost 3, with 18 bases in between.

The V call is TRBV9, the J call TRBJ2-5; D possibly corresponds to TRBD2 (6 bases). The CDR3 has 13 amino acids. The V end was cut by 3 bases, the J end by 2 bases, with 8 bases between. Germline assignment: CDR1 SGDLS and CDR2 YYNGEE. For the CDR3, the DNA is TGTGCCAGCAGCGCGGGACTGCAAGAGACCCAGTACTTC. Encoded protein: CASSAGLQETQYF.

V is TRBV7-2 and J is TRBJ1-2, with D unresolved. The CDR3 length is 13 residues. Trimming took 5 bases from V and 6 from J, leaving 13 bases between them. Per germline, CDR1 SGHTA and CDR2 FQGNSA. DNA of the CDR3: TGTGCCAGCAGCCCCCGACGGGGAAATGGCTACACCTTC. Residues: CASSPRRGNGYTF.

This CDR3 is CASSSSGSGDLGEQFF. The CDR3 coding sequence is TGTGCCAGCAGCTCCAGTGGTAGCGGGGATCTGGGTGAGCAGTTCTTC. The rearrangement uses TRBV9 and TRBJ2-1; 8 bases line up with TRBD2. J lost 9 bases, V lost 4 bases, and 15 bases had no gene match. CDR1 SGDLS and CDR2 YYNGEE come from the germline V gene. The CDR3 totals 16 residues.

The rearrangement links TRBV30 to TRBJ1-3; no clear D. Germline CDR1 GTSNPN, CDR2 SVGIG (reference sequence). The CDR3 contains 14 residues. V was clipped by 4 bases and J by 3 bases, with 13 bases between them. In nucleotides, the CDR3 is TGTGCCTGGACCCCCTTTAGTGGTGGAAACACCATATATTTT. The encoded protein is CAWTPFSGGNTIYF.

V usage is TRBV5-1 and J usage is TRBJ1-2, with 9 bases fitting TRBD1. This CDR3 contains 15 residues. V lost 3 bases and J lost 7; bases outside the gene matches: 10. Germline-derived CDR1 and CDR2 are SGHRS and YFSETQ. CDR3 sequence reads: CASSWAGETGGGYTF. The CDR3 nucleotides read TGCGCCAGCAGCTGGGCTGGGGAGACAGGGGGTGGCTACACCTTC.

As for this clone: Other nucleotide sequences from this sample produce the same CDR3. The chain is built from TRBV7-6 and TRBJ1-6; 7 bases match TRBD1. Germline loops: CDR1 SGHVS, CDR2 FNYEAQ. The V segment lost 3 bases and the J segment 6 bases; nucleotides outside the gene matches: 5. The CDR3 consists of 15 residues. The CDR3 nucleotides read TGTGCCAGCAGCTTCGGAACAGGGGCTAATTCACCCCTCCACTTT. This translates into CASSFGTGANSPLHF.

This chain connects TRBV12-5 to TRBJ1-1; D perhaps matches TRBD1 (6 bases). The germline V and J ends were trimmed by 1 base and 1 base, with 13 bases remaining between them. Germline CDR1 is LGHNT and CDR2 is FRNRAP. The length of the CDR3 is 16 residues. CDR3 residues: CASGLAQRTENTEAFF. In DNA form, the CDR3 reads TGTGCTAGTGGTTTGGCCCAACGGACAGAGAACACTGAAGCTTTCTTT.